The rows below give T cell receptor beta chains drawn from one sample of a study of T-cell reconstitution after alpha-beta-depleted transplantation in children. TCRdb re-called the PCR reads with MiXCR, one entry per CDR3 protein. The repertoire holds hundreds of thousands of distinct CDR3 sequences, with roughly a tenth as singletons. Sequenced material: PBMCs, taken before TCRalphabeta/CD19-depleted stem cell transplant. The source of these receptors is a boy younger than two with acute myeloid leukemia, due to receive a stem cell transplant. Both conserved end residues are part of each CDR3.

cdr3_aa j_call v_call
CASSEANTGELFF TRBJ2-2 TRBV6-1
CASSYGLAGGIETQYF TRBJ2-5 TRBV5-1
CASSAMPGLGAGELFF TRBJ2-2 TRBV6-9
CASTKDEVGETQYF TRBJ2-5 TRBV19
CASSPRRTGKPEAFF TRBJ1-1 TRBV7-9
CASSPGTSGKYF TRBJ2-3 TRBV12-3/TRBV12-4
CASSILGQASSPLHF TRBJ1-6 TRBV19
CASGAEEQFF TRBJ2-1 TRBV28
CASSFSGASTYNEQFF TRBJ2-1 TRBV7-9
CASSFGTGGRITDTQYF TRBJ2-3 TRBV12-3/TRBV12-4
CASSLPGGVETQYF TRBJ2-5 TRBV7-2
CASSLREENIIYF TRBJ1-3 TRBV28
CSVDQPDEQFF TRBJ2-1 TRBV29-1
CASYSRILAGGIFNEQFF TRBJ2-1 TRBV12-3/TRBV12-4
CSVAQIHVYTEAFF TRBJ1-1 TRBV29-1
CASSFPGELFF TRBJ2-2 TRBV11-2
CASSRTGYNTEAFF TRBJ1-1 TRBV12-3/TRBV12-4
CASSQRTGFWAFASYEQYF TRBJ2-7 TRBV6-1
CASSLEPVSNQPQHF TRBJ1-5 TRBV11-2
CASSLMTLAGGNTDTQYF TRBJ2-3 TRBV18
CASSFSRNGYTF TRBJ1-2 TRBV12-3/TRBV12-4
CASSNRPSGNTGELFF TRBJ2-2 TRBV13
CASRSRVQVAEAFF TRBJ1-1 TRBV25-1
CASSLSGQAYNSPLHF TRBJ1-6 TRBV28
CSSPPGTLSTDTQYF TRBJ2-3 TRBV20-1
CASSDLEEDAGADGDTQYF TRBJ2-3 TRBV4-2
CASSNLDRGYEQYF TRBJ2-7 TRBV7-2
CAISETGTGGTGELFF TRBJ2-2 TRBV10-3
CASSPPVAGSYNEQFF TRBJ2-1 TRBV12-3/TRBV12-4
CASSLERWDQPQHF TRBJ1-5 TRBV5-1
CASSLSGQTTDTQYF TRBJ2-3 TRBV7-3
CSASGNPEAFF TRBJ1-1 TRBV20-1
CASSPDRGRTLVAQETQYF TRBJ2-5 TRBV4-2
CSSPPLAGGPGQYF TRBJ2-3 TRBV20-1
CASTPIRTGNTEAFF TRBJ1-1 TRBV12-3/TRBV12-4
CASSLGAGRYEQYF TRBJ2-7 TRBV7-2
CASSQGSVTGRPEAFF TRBJ1-1 TRBV4-3
CASSFSGGTDEQFF TRBJ2-1 TRBV11-3
CASTPLAGDPYEQYF TRBJ2-7 TRBV12-3/TRBV12-4
CASRSLRDQPQHF TRBJ1-5 TRBV6-2/TRBV6-3